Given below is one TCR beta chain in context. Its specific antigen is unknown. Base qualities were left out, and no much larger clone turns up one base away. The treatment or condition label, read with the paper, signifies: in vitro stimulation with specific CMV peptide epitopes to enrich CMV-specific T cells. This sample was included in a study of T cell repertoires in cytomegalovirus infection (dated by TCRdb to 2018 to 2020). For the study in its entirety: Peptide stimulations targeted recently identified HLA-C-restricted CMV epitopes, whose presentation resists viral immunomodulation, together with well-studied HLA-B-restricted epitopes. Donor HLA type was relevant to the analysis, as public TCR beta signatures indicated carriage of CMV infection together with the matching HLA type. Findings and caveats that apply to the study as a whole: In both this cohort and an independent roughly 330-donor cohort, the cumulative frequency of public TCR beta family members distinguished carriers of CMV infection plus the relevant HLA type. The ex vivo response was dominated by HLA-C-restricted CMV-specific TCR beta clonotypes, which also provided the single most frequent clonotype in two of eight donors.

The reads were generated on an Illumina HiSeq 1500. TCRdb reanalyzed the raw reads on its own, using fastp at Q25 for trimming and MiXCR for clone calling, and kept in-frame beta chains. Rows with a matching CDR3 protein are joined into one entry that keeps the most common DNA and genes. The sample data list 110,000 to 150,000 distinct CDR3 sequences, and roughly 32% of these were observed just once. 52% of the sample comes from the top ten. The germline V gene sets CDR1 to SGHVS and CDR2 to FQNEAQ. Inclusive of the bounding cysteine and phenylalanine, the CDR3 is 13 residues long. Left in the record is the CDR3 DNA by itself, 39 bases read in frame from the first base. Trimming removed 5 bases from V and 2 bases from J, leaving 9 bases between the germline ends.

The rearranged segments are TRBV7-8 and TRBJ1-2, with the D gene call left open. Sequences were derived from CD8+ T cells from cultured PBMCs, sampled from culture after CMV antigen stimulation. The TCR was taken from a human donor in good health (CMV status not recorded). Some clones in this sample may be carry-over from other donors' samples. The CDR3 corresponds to CASSPGRNYGYTF. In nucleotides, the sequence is TGTGCCAGCAGCCCCGGACGGAACTATGGCTACACCTTC. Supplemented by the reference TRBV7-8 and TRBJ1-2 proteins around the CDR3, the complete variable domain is GAGVSQSPRYKVAKRGQDVALRCDPISGHVSLFWYQQALGQGPEFLTYFQNEAQLDKSGLPSDRFFAERPEGSVSTLKIQRTQQEDSAVYLCASSPGRNYGYTFGSGTRLTVV.